This T cell receptor (beta chain) emerged from a study of blood T cell repertoires in COVID-19. The CDR3 runs to 14 residues. Germline assignment: CDR1 SGHTA and CDR2 FQGNSA. Germline trimming cut 2 bases from V and 5 bases from J; bases unmatched to any gene: 1. Original methodology: Estimated nucleated cell counts came from reference gene primer amplification. Clones were sequenced by immunoSEQ multiplex PCR, and TCRdb holds only the in-frame ones, with some missing. V and J calls and clone size are copied from that table; D and trimming were computed from the DNA. The table has over 200,000 clones, more than 70% seen once; the top ten hold roughly 5%.

This chain joins TRBV7-2 and TRBJ2-2, with 8 bases matching TRBD1. The TCR sequence derives from a man older than 75 with acute or convalescent COVID-19. The specimen was peripheral blood. CDR3 in DNA: TGTGCCAGCAGCTTACGACAGGGGACCGGGGAGCTGTTTTTT. It is translated as CASSLRQGTGELFF.